This T cell receptor (beta chain) derives from a study of T cell responses to AZD1222 COVID-19 vaccine. Study in general: The study pooled second doses at about 4 or about 12 weeks.

Profiled with immunoSEQ multiplex PCR; TCRdb holds only in-frame clones, not every one. The sample shows some 130,000 clones, roughly 88% of them seen only once. In regard to this clone: Its antigen remains unidentified.

Study-wide findings and caveats: Targets within unmutated variant regions were reportedly found for nearly half of spike-specific TCRs. Donors were mostly white British, more females; clonal diversity possibly underestimated.

V lost 5 bases to trimming and J lost 1 base, with 14 bases between them. Germline loops: CDR1 SEHNR, CDR2 FQNEAQ (reference sequence). The CDR3 length is 15 residues. The chain is built from TRBV7-9 and TRBJ1-1; D might be TRBD1 (5 bases). Here the sequenced sample was peripheral blood, taken on day 0 of AZD1222 vaccination. This sequence was found in an adult in good health. The CDR3 DNA sequence: TGTGCCAGCAGCCCGATCTGGGGGGGGAACACTGAAGCTTTCTTT. This sequence encodes CASSPIWGGNTEAFF.